Presented here are 5 T cell receptor beta chains from one specimen sequenced in a study of blood T cell repertoires in COVID-19. Here immunoSEQ multiplex PCR was the method, and the copy in TCRdb shows in-frame clones only, minus some. The sample includes fewer than 150,000 clones, about 86% seen only once; the top ten take approximately 16%. Sequencing was performed on peripheral blood. These receptors all stem from a woman in her 50s who had recovered from COVID-19.

V usage is TRBV5-1 and J usage is TRBJ2-7; a possible D gene is TRBD1 (5 bases). V was clipped by 0 bases and J by 3 bases, with 13 bases between them. This CDR3 spans 15 amino acids. Germline-derived CDR1 and CDR2 are SGHRS and YFSETQ. The CDR3 reads CASSLEVGAVYEQYF. DNA for the CDR3: TGCGCCAGCAGCTTGGAGGTAGGGGCAGTCTACGAGCAGTACTTC.

The rearrangement links TRBV4-2 to TRBJ1-5; D not resolved. CDR1 and CDR2 (germline): LGHNA, YNFKEQ. This CDR3 is built from 14 residues. Trimming stripped 0 bases from V and 9 bases from J, with 12 bases between. The CDR3 protein is CASSQDLDERPQHF. The CDR3 DNA follows: TGTGCCAGCAGCCAAGATCTAGACGAGCGGCCCCAGCATTTT.

The chain recombines TRBV12-5 with TRBJ2-1, with TRBD2 identical over 10 bases. Germline CDR1 reads LGHNT; CDR2 reads FRNRAP. The CDR3 covers 15 residues. V trimming: 7 bases; J trimming: 9 bases; junction bases outside the gene matches: 12. The CDR3: CASVNLAGGPGEQFF. In DNA, the CDR3 is TGTGCTAGTGTCAATTTAGCGGGGGGTCCAGGTGAGCAGTTCTTC.

This chain connects TRBV6-5 to TRBJ2-1; the D gene is possibly TRBD1 (6 bases). Deletions cut 7 bases from V and 7 bases from J, with 17 bases between. This CDR3 has 14 amino acids. Per germline, CDR1 MNHEY and CDR2 SVGAGI. CDR3 DNA: TGTGCCAGCACCCCCCCCACCGGGACAAATGAGCAGTTCTTC. Translating gives CASTPPTGTNEQFF.

The rearrangement joins TRBV9 to TRBJ2-3, with D maybe TRBD2 (5 bases). V was clipped by 1 base and J by 3 bases, with 9 bases between them. CDR3 length equals 14 residues. Germline lookup yields CDR1 SGDLS and CDR2 YYNGEE. The CDR3 loop reads CASSVSLATDTQYF. CDR3 coding DNA: TGTGCCAGCAGCGTATCTCTAGCAACAGATACGCAGTATTTT.